The source of this T cell receptor beta chain is a study of T cells after yellow fever vaccination. The length of the CDR3 is 16 residues. CDR1 is SGHAT, CDR2 FQNNGV, per germline. With 5 bases removed from V and 4 bases from J, the gap between germline ends came to 18 bases. TCRdb passed the 5' RACE reads through MiXCR, listing each CDR3 protein once. The repertoire holds hundreds of thousands of distinct CDR3 sequences, around a fifth seen once, with around 16% in the top ten. Comments on this clonotype: The antigen remains undetermined.

The study's findings and limits: Weaker, the secondary response peaked sooner, at day 5 versus 15. Boosting was followed by the reappearance of most primary-vaccination clones (about 96% CD4, 70% to 90% CD8). Researchers cautioned that FACS-sorted repertoires could harbor abundant clonotypes contaminating from the bulk population.

The chain carries TRBV11-2 and TRBJ1-5; the D gene is possibly TRBD1 (5 bases). The sequence was obtained from a man between 18 and 29 years old who received the YFV17D yellow fever vaccine. The sequences come from PBMCs, collected less than 25 days after the first yellow fever vaccination. CDR3 amino acids: CASSTLWGKGNQPQHF. CDR3 sequence (DNA): TGTGCCAGCAGCACCCTGTGGGGGAAAGGGAATCAGCCCCAGCATTTT.